What follows are 30 T cell receptor beta chains derived from one specimen sequenced in a study of blood T cell repertoires in COVID-19. Assay used: immunoSEQ multiplex PCR; TCRdb lists only in-frame clones, some missing. The profile shows roughly 110,000 clones, under 85% of them singletons. The sequencing sample was made of peripheral blood. These receptors were obtained from a woman aged 55-70 years with acute or convalescent COVID-19.

This sequence joins TRBV2 and TRBJ2-5; 11 nucleotides line up with TRBD2. CDR3 length equals 15 residues. J gave up 3 bases and V 4 bases, and 4 bases lay outside the gene matches. The germline V gene has CDR1 SNHLY and CDR2 FYNNEI. CDR3 loop: CASSANSGREETQYF. DNA of the CDR3: TGTGCCAGCAGTGCGAATAGCGGGAGGGAAGAGACCCAGTACTTC. Full variable domain (missing parts from reference TRBV2 and TRBJ2-5): EPEVTQTPSHQVTQMGQEVILRCVPISNHLYFYWYRQILGQKVEFLVSFYNNEISEKSEIFDDQFSVERPDGSNFTLKIRSTKLEDSAMYFCASSANSGREETQYFGPGTRLLVL.

V and J are TRBV5-4 and TRBJ1-5, with D unresolved. The V gene lost 2 bases and the J gene lost 0 bases, with 18 bases spanning the gap. Germline V lookup: CDR1 SGHNT, CDR2 YYREEE (reference sequence). The CDR3 totals 18 residues. This CDR3 is CASSFESWAVNSNQPQHF. Written as DNA, the CDR3 is TGTGCCAGCAGCTTCGAATCCTGGGCAGTGAATAGCAATCAGCCCCAGCATTTT.

This chain joins TRBV7-2 and TRBJ1-6; possibly TRBD1 for D (6 bases). Germline lookup yields CDR1 SGHTA and CDR2 FQGNSA. Trimming took 2 bases from V and 10 from J, leaving 12 bases between them. This CDR3 comprises 14 residues. For the CDR3, the DNA is TGTGCCAGCAGCTTAAAGGGGGAGCGCTCACCCCTCCACTTT. It yields the protein CASSLKGERSPLHF.

The gene calls are TRBV6-2 or TRBV6-3 and TRBJ2-5; TRBD2 aligns across 13 bases. The V gene's germline CDR1 is MNHEY and CDR2 SVGEGT. With 2 bases clipped from V and 5 bases from J, the junction kept 11 bases outside the gene matches. This CDR3 has 18 residues. CDR3 in DNA: TGTGCCAGCAGTTACCCCCCCGGACTAGCGGGAGCGGAGGAGACCCAGTACTTC. Encoded protein: CASSYPPGLAGAEETQYF.

The J gene is TRBJ2-5, the V gene TRBV25-1, with D hard to call. V lost 2 bases and J lost 4, with 14 bases in between. The length of the CDR3 is 15 residues. Germline V gene lookup returns CDR1 MGHDK and CDR2 SYGVNS. In nucleotides, the CDR3 is TGTGCCAGCAGTGAACCGGGTCGGAAAGTAGAGACCCAGTACTTC. It encodes CASSEPGRKVETQYF.

For this clone: At the DNA level, this CDR3 is encoded by other sequences in the same sample as well. The chain combines TRBV5-1 with TRBJ2-7; a weak D match, TRBD2 (6 bases). The CDR3 contains 14 residues. Looked up from germline, CDR1 is SGHRS and CDR2 is YFSETQ. Trimming removed 1 base from V and 0 bases from J, with 8 bases in between. DNA for the CDR3: TGCGCCAGCAGCTTGTCCGGGAGCTCCTACGAGCAGTACTTC. Its protein is CASSLSGSSYEQYF. The full variable domain, rest sourced from reference TRBV5-1 and TRBJ2-7, is KAGVTQTPRYLIKTRGQQVTLSCSPISGHRSVSWYQQTPGQGLQFLFEYFSETQRNKGNFPGRFSGRQFSNSRSEMNVSTLELGDSALYLCASSLSGSSYEQYFGPGTRLTVT.

The chain is built from TRBV18 and TRBJ1-1; 7 bases fit TRBD1. The CDR3 runs to 13 residues. Looked up from germline, CDR1 is KGHSH and CDR2 is LQKENI. Trimming removed 7 bases from V and 3 bases from J; junction bases left unmatched: 5. CDR3 sequence: CASLSRGDTEAFF. The DNA for the CDR3 is TGTGCCAGCTTGTCCAGGGGGGACACTGAAGCTTTCTTT. Together with reference TRBV18 and TRBJ1-1, the CDR3 gives the full variable domain: NAGVMQNPRHLVRRRGQEARLRCSPMKGHSHVYWYRQLPEEGLKFMVYLQKENIIDESGMPKERFSAEFPKEGPSILRIQQVVRGDSAAYFCASLSRGDTEAFFGQGTRLTVV.

This clone was counted a few times. V usage is TRBV12-3 or TRBV12-4 and J usage is TRBJ1-1, with D possibly TRBD1 on 5 matching bases. V was clipped by 2 bases and J by 9 bases, with 10 bases between them. CDR3 length: 12 amino acids. The CDR3, as DNA: TGTGCCAGCAGTTTACAGGGTTATAAAGCTTTCTTT. It encodes CASSLQGYKAFF.

This clone is a singleton in its sample. This sequence joins TRBV10-3 and TRBJ1-1; 8 bases agree with TRBD1. The CDR3 covers 15 residues. CDR1 and CDR2 (germline): ENHRY, SYGVKD. J was trimmed by 5 bases and V by 6 bases; bases with no gene match: 11. CDR3 region: CAISGPGTGGTEAFF. CDR3 DNA: TGTGCCATCAGCGGCCCCGGGACAGGAGGGACTGAAGCTTTCTTT.

The rearrangement links TRBV19 to TRBJ1-5; tentative D call: TRBD1 (5 bases). The CDR3 extends over 14 amino acids. Trimming took 8 bases from V and 0 from J, leaving 11 bases between them. CDR1 LNHDA and CDR2 SQIVND come from the germline V gene (reference sequence). Written as DNA, the CDR3 is TGTGCCAGTTCTGACAGATATAGCAATCAGCCCCAGCATTTT. It specifies CASSDRYSNQPQHF. Supplemented by reference TRBV19 and TRBJ1-5, the full variable domain reads DGGITQSPKYLFRKEGQNVTLSCEQNLNHDAMYWYRQDPGQGLRLIYYSQIVNDFQKGDIAEGYSVSREKKESFPLTVTSAQKNPTAFYLCASSDRYSNQPQHFGDGTRLSIL.

The chain has TRBV7-3 and TRBJ1-2, with D unresolved. The length of the CDR3 is 16 residues. V gave up 5 bases and J gave up 2 bases, with 18 bases separating them. Per germline, CDR1 SGHTA and CDR2 FQGTGA. The CDR3 DNA follows: TGTGCCAGCAGCCCCAACGCGGTCGGGATGAACTATGGCTACACCTTC. Protein: CASSPNAVGMNYGYTF.

This clone was detected a few times. V gene TRBV21-1 combines with J gene TRBJ1-5; whether TRBD1, the table's D call, matches the DNA was not checked. TRBV21-1 constitutes a pseudogene. The length of the CDR3 is 16 residues. In DNA, the CDR3 is TGTGCCAGCAGCAAAGCGCCAGGGGCCCGCAATCAGCCCCAGCATTTT. Its translation is CASSKAPGARNQPQHF.

V gene TRBV27 combines with J gene TRBJ2-1, with 14 bases matching TRBD2. Trimming took 5 bases from V and 8 from J; bases not matched to a gene: 8. The CDR3 loop spans 16 amino acids. The germline V gene has CDR1 MNHEY and CDR2 SMNVEV (reference sequence). The CDR3 DNA sequence: TGTGCCAGCAGTACCCCCGGGACTAGCGGGAGTTATGAGCAGTTCTTC. Translation: CASSTPGTSGSYEQFF.

The rearrangement links TRBV2 to TRBJ2-2, with 11 bases identical to TRBD2. The CDR3 is 16 residues long. J was trimmed by 1 base and V by 5 bases; bases with no gene match: 3. The germline V gene has CDR1 SNHLY and CDR2 FYNNEI. DNA for the CDR3: TGTGCCAGCAGTCTTCTAGCGGGGGGGAACACCGGGGAGCTGTTTTTT. This translates into CASSLLAGGNTGELFF.

The count of this clone is one. The chain carries TRBV4-2 and TRBJ2-7; 9 bases are shared with TRBD2. Germline V gene lookup returns CDR1 LGHNA and CDR2 YNFKEQ. The CDR3 covers 16 residues. With V trimmed by 1 base and J by 4 bases, 8 bases remained unmatched. Here the CDR3 reads CASSQVSAGGPYEQYF. In nucleotides, the CDR3 is TGTGCCAGCAGCCAAGTCTCTGCGGGAGGGCCTTACGAGCAGTACTTC.

The rearrangement links TRBV7-9 to TRBJ1-5; maybe TRBD1 (6 bases). The germline V gene has CDR1 SEHNR and CDR2 FQNEAQ (reference sequence). CDR3 size: 15 residues. V lost 5 bases to trimming and J lost 4 bases, with 15 bases between them. CDR3 coding DNA: TGTGCCAGCAGCAAATTGACACAGGGAAATCAGCCCCAGCATTTT. Its translation: CASSKLTQGNQPQHF.

The V gene is TRBV12-5, the J gene TRBJ1-1, with a possible D match to TRBD1 (5 bases). V was cut by 2 bases and J by 11 bases, with 18 bases left in between. The germline gives CDR1 LGHNT, CDR2 FRNRAP. There are 14 residues in the CDR3. The CDR3 nucleotides read TGTGCTAGTGGTTTGCCCTCCTTGGGCCCAGGGGCTTTCTTT. Protein product: CASGLPSLGPGAFF.

V and J are TRBV5-1 and TRBJ2-7, with a tentative D call TRBD2 (5 bases). There are 15 residues in the CDR3. Between the trimmed V and J ends, which lost 4 bases and 5 bases, there was a span of 19 bases. Germline CDR1 is SGHRS and CDR2 is YFSETQ. CDR3 nucleotides: TGCGCCAGCAGCCACTCGGGCGACCCGAGGGACGAGCAGTACTTC. It is translated as CASSHSGDPRDEQYF. Based on the CDR3 plus reference TRBV5-1 and TRBJ2-7, the full variable domain is KAGVTQTPRYLIKTRGQQVTLSCSPISGHRSVSWYQQTPGQGLQFLFEYFSETQRNKGNFPGRFSGRQFSNSRSEMNVSTLELGDSALYLCASSHSGDPRDEQYFGPGTRLTVT.

Remarks on this clone: This specimen includes other DNA sequences encoding the same CDR3. The chain's CDR3 is CASSPTSANTGELFF. CDR3 sequence (DNA): TGTGCCAGCAGCCCGACTAGCGCGAACACCGGGGAGCTGTTTTTT. The V call is TRBV7-3, the J call TRBJ2-2; 8 bases agree with TRBD2. Per the germline V gene, CDR1 is SGHTA and CDR2 is FQGTGA. CDR3 size: 15 residues. V lost 5 bases to trimming and J lost 0 bases; unmatched junction nucleotides: 2.

This chain connects TRBV10-3 to TRBJ2-1, with a weak D call TRBD2 (6 bases). Between the trimmed V and J ends, which lost 7 bases and 2 bases, there was a span of 15 bases. This CDR3 contains 15 residues. Germline CDR1 and CDR2: ENHRY and SYGVKD. CDR3: CAITAGLETYNEQFF. In DNA, the CDR3 is TGTGCCATCACCGCGGGACTTGAGACCTACAATGAGCAGTTCTTC.

V gene TRBV10-3 combines with J gene TRBJ1-4; 7 bases are shared with TRBD1. The CDR3 contains 16 residues. The trim removed 2 bases at V and 2 bases at J, leaving 5 bases unmatched. From germline, CDR1 is ENHRY and CDR2 SYGVKD. The CDR3 region is CAISEPTGRTNEKLFF. For the CDR3, the DNA is TGTGCCATCAGTGAGCCGACAGGGCGTACTAATGAAAAACTGTTTTTT.

The rearrangement uses TRBV4-1 and TRBJ2-7; weak D call: TRBD1 (5 bases). The CDR3 is 15 residues long. The ends were cut back, 3 bases at V and 0 bases at J, with 12 bases in the middle. Germline V lookup: CDR1 MGHRA, CDR2 YSYEKL. CDR3 bases: TGCGCCAGCAGCCACACACAGGCGTCCTCCTACGAGCAGTACTTC. It codes for CASSHTQASSYEQYF.

The chain links TRBV24-1 to TRBJ2-1, with 11 bases identical to TRBD2. The germline V gene has CDR1 KGHDR and CDR2 SFDVKD. Germline trimming cut 4 bases from V and 5 bases from J; bases unmatched to any gene: 6. The length of the CDR3 is 16 residues. CDR3 nucleotides: TGTGCCACCAGTGAACCGGGACTAGCGGATGACAATGAGCAGTTCTTC. It codes for CATSEPGLADDNEQFF.

The chain has TRBV29-1 and TRBJ2-3, with 11 bases identical to TRBD1. CDR1 is SQVTM and CDR2 is ANQGSEA in the germline V gene. This CDR3 comprises 15 residues. The V segment lost 2 bases and the J segment 5 bases; nucleotides outside the gene matches: 6. CDR3 sequence: CSVEQGQGVGDTQYF. The CDR3 coding sequence is TGCAGCGTTGAACAGGGACAGGGGGTAGGAGATACGCAGTATTTT.

The rearrangement uses TRBV6-5 and TRBJ1-2; TRBD1 aligns across 9 bases. Trimming took 10 bases from V and 3 from J; bases not matched to a gene: 3. Looked up from germline, CDR1 is MNHEY and CDR2 is SVGAGI. The CDR3 runs to 12 residues. DNA of the CDR3: TGTGCCATAAGGACAGGGGACTATGGCTACACCTTC. Translated, it gives CAIRTGDYGYTF.

J is TRBJ1-4 and V is TRBV7-8; D is ambiguous. This CDR3 has 14 amino acids. The V and J ends lost 2 bases and 2 bases respectively, with 6 bases between them. Per germline, CDR1 SGHVS and CDR2 FQNEAQ. CDR3 bases: TGTGCCAGCAGCTTATCGCAGACTAATGAAAAACTGTTTTTT. Its protein product is CASSLSQTNEKLFF.

The chain couples TRBV7-2 to TRBJ2-1, with TRBD2 matching 9 bases. The junction had 6 bases not matched to a gene; V was cut back by 5 bases and J by 4 bases. Germline CDR1 SGHTA, CDR2 FQGNSA. CDR3 length: 15 residues. The CDR3 is CASSPTSGPYNEQFF. Here the CDR3 DNA reads TGTGCCAGCAGCCCCACTAGCGGGCCTTACAATGAGCAGTTCTTC.

This chain joins TRBV6-2 or TRBV6-3 and TRBJ2-1; D may be TRBD2 (7 bases). The CDR3 is 16 amino acids. V dropped 1 base and J dropped 3 bases, with 13 bases sitting between them. The germline V gene encodes CDR1 MNHEY and CDR2 SVGEGT. The CDR3 DNA reads as TGTGCCAGCAGTTACTACGGGGGGCCGGGCTACAATGAGCAGTTCTTC. Translated: CASSYYGGPGYNEQFF.

The table lists this clone with a few counts. The chain has TRBV4-1 and TRBJ1-3; D ambiguous. V was cut by 4 bases and J by 0 bases, with 10 bases left in between. The CDR3 is made up of 15 amino acids. Germline-derived CDR1 and CDR2 are MGHRA and YSYEKL. In DNA form, the CDR3 reads TGCGCCAGCAGCCGAGCGGAGATCTCTGGAAACACCATATATTTT. Amino acid sequence: CASSRAEISGNTIYF.

The table lists this clone with a few counts. The CDR3: CSASSQAGVYEQYF. As DNA, the CDR3 is TGCAGTGCTAGTTCGCAGGCGGGAGTCTACGAGCAGTACTTC. The chain carries TRBV20-1 and TRBJ2-7, with 7 bases fitting TRBD2. Germline trimming cut 3 bases from V and 3 bases from J; bases unmatched to any gene: 8. The CDR3 contains 14 residues. Germline V CDR1 and CDR2: DFQATT, SNEGSKA (reference sequence).